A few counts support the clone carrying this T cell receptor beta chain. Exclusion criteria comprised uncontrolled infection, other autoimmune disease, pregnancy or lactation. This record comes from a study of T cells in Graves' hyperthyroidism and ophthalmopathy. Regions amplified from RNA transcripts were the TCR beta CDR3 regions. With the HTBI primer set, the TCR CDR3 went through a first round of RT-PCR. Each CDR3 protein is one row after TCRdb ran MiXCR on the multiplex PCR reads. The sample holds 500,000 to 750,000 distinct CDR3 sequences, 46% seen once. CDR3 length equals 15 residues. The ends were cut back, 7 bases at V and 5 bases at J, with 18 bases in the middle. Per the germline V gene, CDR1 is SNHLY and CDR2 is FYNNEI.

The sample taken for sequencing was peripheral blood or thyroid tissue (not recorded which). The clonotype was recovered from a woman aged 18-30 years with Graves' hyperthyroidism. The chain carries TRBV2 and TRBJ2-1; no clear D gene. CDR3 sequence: CASIPTLDQDNEQFF. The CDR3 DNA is TGTGCCAGCATCCCCACCCTAGACCAAGACAATGAGCAGTTCTTC.